One TCR beta chain is described in this entry. Antigen specificity is unknown. The data are from a study of tumor-infiltrating lymphocytes in localized non-small cell lung cancer. Study-wide points: Recurrence-free survival showed no association with tumor T-cell fraction.

This table comes from immunoSEQ multiplex PCR, and its TCRdb copy is limited to in-frame clones, with some not included. This sample has 13,000 to 15,000 clones; 80% to 90% occur once, and the top ten carry approximately 2.5%. The CDR3 sequence is 13 residues long. Trimming took 0 bases from V and 4 from J, leaving 7 bases between them. The V gene's germline CDR1 is GTSNPN and CDR2 SVGIG (reference sequence). The receptor comes from a human donor with non-small cell lung cancer. The sequencing input was lung tumor tissue. The rearrangement joins TRBV30 to TRBJ1-3; D uncertain. As DNA, the CDR3 is TGTGCCTGGAGTGTAGCGGCGGGAAACACCATATATTTT. This codes for CAWSVAAGNTIYF. Together with reference TRBV30 and TRBJ1-3, the CDR3 gives the full variable domain: SQTIHQWPATLVQPVGSPLSLECTVEGTSNPNLYWYRQAAGRGLQLLFYSVGIGQISSEVPQNLSASRPQDRQFILSSKKLLLSDSGFYLCAWSVAAGNTIYFGEGSWLTVV.